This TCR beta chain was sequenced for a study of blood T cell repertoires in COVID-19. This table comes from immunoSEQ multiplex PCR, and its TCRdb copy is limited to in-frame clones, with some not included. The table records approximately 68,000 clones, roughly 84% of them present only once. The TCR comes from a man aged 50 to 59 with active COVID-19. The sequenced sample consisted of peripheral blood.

The CDR3 region has the DNA TGTGCCTGGAGTGGGGCGGGCCAAGAGACCCAGTACTTC. It is translated as CAWSGAGQETQYF. The rearrangement uses TRBV30 and TRBJ2-5; perhaps TRBD2 as D (5 bases). The V end was cut by 1 base, the J end by 1 base, with 7 bases between. There are 13 residues in the CDR3. The germline V gene has CDR1 GTSNPN and CDR2 SVGIG (reference sequence).